The rows below give T cell receptor beta chains drawn from one sample of a study of CD8 T cells in ankylosing spondylitis. One entry per CDR3 protein results from TCRdb running MiXCR on the 5' RACE reads. The sample lists under 7,500 distinct CDR3 sequences, less than 3.5% occurring once. Source material: blood, either unsorted or a sorted T cell fraction (not recorded which). Every receptor here comes from a female donor with ankylosing spondylitis or in good health (not recorded which). CDR3s include the opening cysteine and the closing phenylalanine or tryptophan. The D gene is left open where the match is weak. The listing skips clone size in some rows; elsewhere it reads once, few, many or a size class.

J gene: TRBJ2-4
clone size: medium-sized
D gene: -
V gene: TRBV9
CDR3 protein: CASSVGQEPNIQYF
CDR3 DNA: TGTGCCAGCAGCGTAGGGCAGGAACCTAACATTCAGTACTTC

J gene: TRBJ2-7
clone size: many
D gene: -
V gene: TRBV9
CDR3 protein: CASSVDTVYEQYF
CDR3 DNA: TGTGCCAGCAGCGTCGATACTGTTTACGAGCAGTACTTC

J gene: TRBJ2-5
clone size: many
D gene: TRBD2
V gene: TRBV9
CDR3 protein: CASSLLAGGHQETQYF
CDR3 DNA: TGTGCCAGCAGCCTCCTAGCGGGGGGTCACCAAGAGACCCAGTACTTC

J gene: TRBJ2-3
clone size: many
D gene: TRBD2
V gene: TRBV9
CDR3 protein: CASSVRISGVSSTDTQYF
CDR3 DNA: TGTGCCAGCAGCGTACGGATTAGCGGGGTATCTAGCACAGATACGCAGTATTTT

J gene: TRBJ1-6
clone size: many
D gene: TRBD1
V gene: TRBV9
CDR3 protein: CASSSPQGGNSPLHF
CDR3 DNA: TGTGCCAGCAGCTCGCCTCAGGGGGGCAATTCACCCCTCCACTTT

J gene: TRBJ2-2
clone size: medium-sized
D gene: -
V gene: TRBV9
CDR3 protein: CASSVPRVQGGNTGELFF
CDR3 DNA: TGTGCCAGCAGCGTACCCCGCGTTCAGGGGGGGAACACCGGGGAGCTGTTTTTT

J gene: TRBJ2-4
clone size: medium-sized
D gene: TRBD1
V gene: TRBV9
CDR3 protein: CASSDPGTENIQYF
CDR3 DNA: TGTGCCAGCAGCGACCCCGGGACAGAAAACATTCAGTACTTC

J gene: TRBJ2-2
clone size: many
D gene: TRBD1
V gene: TRBV9
CDR3 protein: CASSVERDRAGGELFF
CDR3 DNA: TGTGCCAGCAGCGTAGAAAGAGACAGGGCGGGCGGGGAGCTGTTTTTT

J gene: TRBJ2-1
clone size: many
D gene: -
V gene: TRBV9
CDR3 protein: CASSASGPARNEQFF
CDR3 DNA: TGTGCCAGCAGCGCCTCCGGGCCCGCCCGCAATGAGCAGTTCTTC

J gene: TRBJ1-4
clone size: many
D gene: TRBD1
V gene: TRBV9
CDR3 protein: CASSENTGAGGNEKLFF
CDR3 DNA: TGTGCCAGCAGCGAAAATACAGGGGCTGGCGGTAATGAAAAACTGTTTTTT

J gene: TRBJ2-1
clone size: medium-sized
D gene: -
V gene: TRBV9
CDR3 protein: CASSVGWDTLDEQFF
CDR3 DNA: TGTGCCAGCAGCGTAGGATGGGACACCCTCGATGAGCAGTTCTTC

J gene: TRBJ2-1
clone size: many
D gene: -
V gene: TRBV9
CDR3 protein: CASSERNEQFF
CDR3 DNA: TGTGCCAGCAGCGAGCGCAATGAGCAGTTCTTC

J gene: TRBJ1-3
clone size: many
D gene: TRBD1
V gene: TRBV9
CDR3 protein: CASSLGDRAFSGNTIYF
CDR3 DNA: TGTGCCAGCAGCCTCGGGGACAGGGCCTTCTCTGGAAACACCATATATTTT

J gene: TRBJ2-5
clone size: medium-sized
D gene: TRBD2
V gene: TRBV9
CDR3 protein: CASSFGLAGGETQYF
CDR3 DNA: TGTGCCAGCAGCTTTGGATTAGCGGGAGGAGAGACCCAGTACTTC

J gene: TRBJ2-7
clone size: medium-sized
D gene: -
V gene: TRBV9
CDR3 protein: CASSVDGTLSYEQYF
CDR3 DNA: TGTGCCAGCAGCGTAGACGGGACTCTTTCCTACGAGCAGTACTTC

J gene: TRBJ2-2
clone size: many
D gene: -
V gene: TRBV9
CDR3 protein: CASTPYSMGAYNTGELFF
CDR3 DNA: TGTGCCAGCACCCCCTATTCGATGGGGGCCTACAACACCGGGGAGCTGTTTTTT

J gene: TRBJ2-7
clone size: -
D gene: -
V gene: TRBV9
CDR3 protein: CASSMVSGPYEQYF
CDR3 DNA: TGTGCCAGCAGCATGGTTTCAGGGCCCTACGAGCAGTACTTC

J gene: TRBJ1-1
clone size: medium-sized
D gene: TRBD1
V gene: TRBV9
CDR3 protein: CASTEEGANTEAFF
CDR3 DNA: TGTGCCAGCACCGAGGAGGGGGCGAACACTGAAGCTTTCTTT

J gene: TRBJ2-7
clone size: many
D gene: -
V gene: TRBV9
CDR3 protein: CASSVGWLPAYEQYF
CDR3 DNA: TGTGCCAGCAGCGTAGGATGGCTACCGGCCTACGAGCAGTACTTC

J gene: TRBJ2-1
clone size: medium-sized
D gene: -
V gene: TRBV9
CDR3 protein: CASSVSSGEQFF
CDR3 DNA: TGTGCCAGCAGCGTAAGCAGTGGCGAACAGTTCTTC

J gene: TRBJ2-1
clone size: -
D gene: -
V gene: TRBV20-1
CDR3 protein: CSTIWGGATSYNEQFF
CDR3 DNA: TGCAGTACTATTTGGGGGGGCGCAACGTCCTACAATGAGCAGTTCTTC

J gene: TRBJ1-5
clone size: many
D gene: -
V gene: TRBV21-1
CDR3 protein: CASSKAGQNSNQPQHF
CDR3 DNA: TGTGCCAGCAGCAAAGCTGGACAGAATAGCAATCAGCCCCAGCATTTT

J gene: TRBJ2-5
clone size: many
D gene: TRBD2
V gene: TRBV9
CDR3 protein: CASSVGLAGGPGGQETQYF
CDR3 DNA: TGTGCCAGCAGCGTAGGACTAGCGGGAGGGCCGGGGGGCCAAGAGACCCAGTACTTC

J gene: TRBJ2-1
clone size: many
D gene: -
V gene: TRBV9
CDR3 protein: CASSVESYNEQFF
CDR3 DNA: TGTGCCAGCAGCGTAGAGAGCTACAATGAGCAGTTCTTC

J gene: TRBJ2-7
clone size: medium-sized
D gene: -
V gene: TRBV9
CDR3 protein: CASSGEHSYEQYF
CDR3 DNA: TGTGCCAGCAGCGGGGAACACTCCTACGAGCAGTACTTC

J gene: TRBJ2-7
clone size: many
D gene: -
V gene: TRBV9
CDR3 protein: CASSVLPGSSYEQYF
CDR3 DNA: TGTGCCAGCAGCGTCCTCCCGGGAAGCTCCTACGAGCAGTACTTC

J gene: TRBJ1-2
clone size: many
D gene: TRBD1
V gene: TRBV9
CDR3 protein: CASSANLRDSRRNYGYTF
CDR3 DNA: TGTGCCAGCAGCGCCAACCTCCGGGACAGCCGAAGGAACTATGGCTACACCTTC

J gene: TRBJ2-3
clone size: many
D gene: TRBD2
V gene: TRBV9
CDR3 protein: CASSVGSSGSSSDTQYF
CDR3 DNA: TGTGCCAGCAGCGTAGGGTCCAGCGGGAGTTCGTCAGATACGCAGTATTTT

J gene: TRBJ2-1
clone size: medium-sized
D gene: TRBD2
V gene: TRBV9
CDR3 protein: CASSVAPDGRDEQFF
CDR3 DNA: TGTGCCAGCAGCGTAGCTCCGGACGGGAGGGATGAGCAGTTCTTC

J gene: TRBJ2-2
clone size: medium-sized
D gene: -
V gene: TRBV9
CDR3 protein: CASSATYRDDTGELFF
CDR3 DNA: TGTGCCAGCAGCGCGACCTACAGGGATGACACCGGGGAGCTGTTTTTT

J gene: TRBJ1-4
clone size: -
D gene: -
V gene: TRBV9
CDR3 protein: CASSEGGATNEKLFF
CDR3 DNA: TGTGCCAGCAGCGAAGGCGGTGCAACTAATGAAAAACTGTTTTTT

J gene: TRBJ2-1
clone size: many
D gene: -
V gene: TRBV9
CDR3 protein: CASSVRSSYNEQFF
CDR3 DNA: TGTGCCAGCAGCGTACGGAGCTCCTACAATGAGCAGTTCTTC

J gene: TRBJ1-1
clone size: many
D gene: TRBD1
V gene: TRBV9
CDR3 protein: CASSVTDRRVEAFF
CDR3 DNA: TGTGCCAGCAGCGTGACGGACAGGAGGGTTGAAGCTTTCTTT

J gene: TRBJ2-1
clone size: many
D gene: -
V gene: TRBV9
CDR3 protein: CASGGAISYNEQFF
CDR3 DNA: TGTGCCAGCGGGGGGGCCATTTCCTACAATGAGCAGTTCTTC

J gene: TRBJ2-1
clone size: many
D gene: -
V gene: TRBV9
CDR3 protein: CASSVGAGYNEQFF
CDR3 DNA: TGTGCCAGCAGCGTAGGGGCCGGATACAATGAGCAGTTCTTC

J gene: TRBJ2-1
clone size: medium-sized
D gene: TRBD2
V gene: TRBV9
CDR3 protein: CASSTGGGSYNEQFF
CDR3 DNA: TGTGCCAGCAGCACGGGGGGGGGCTCCTACAATGAGCAGTTCTTC

J gene: TRBJ2-1
clone size: many
D gene: TRBD2
V gene: TRBV9
CDR3 protein: CASSWGTSGSPGDNEQFF
CDR3 DNA: TGTGCCAGCAGTTGGGGGACTAGCGGGAGCCCAGGGGACAATGAGCAGTTCTTC

J gene: TRBJ2-2
clone size: medium-sized
D gene: TRBD1
V gene: TRBV9
CDR3 protein: CASSAPAVGQVPNTGELFF
CDR3 DNA: TGTGCCAGCAGCGCCCCGGCCGTGGGACAGGTCCCGAACACCGGGGAGCTGTTTTTT

J gene: TRBJ2-6
clone size: medium-sized
D gene: TRBD1
V gene: TRBV9
CDR3 protein: CASSKDRGLTGANVLTF
CDR3 DNA: TGTGCCAGCAGTAAGGACAGGGGATTGACTGGGGCCAACGTCCTGACTTTC

J gene: TRBJ1-1
clone size: many
D gene: -
V gene: TRBV9
CDR3 protein: CASSTSGANTEAFF
CDR3 DNA: TGTGCCAGCAGCACCTCCGGGGCGAACACTGAAGCTTTCTTT

J gene: TRBJ1-2
clone size: many
D gene: -
V gene: TRBV9
CDR3 protein: CASSKADGYTF
CDR3 DNA: TGTGCCAGCAGCAAGGCGGATGGCTACACCTTC

J gene: TRBJ1-1
clone size: many
D gene: -
V gene: TRBV9
CDR3 protein: CASSGHQEYTEAFF
CDR3 DNA: TGTGCCAGCAGCGGGCACCAGGAGTACACTGAAGCTTTCTTT

J gene: TRBJ2-2
clone size: many
D gene: -
V gene: TRBV9
CDR3 protein: CASSVVTAGELFF
CDR3 DNA: TGTGCCAGCAGCGTAGTCACGGCCGGGGAGCTGTTTTTT